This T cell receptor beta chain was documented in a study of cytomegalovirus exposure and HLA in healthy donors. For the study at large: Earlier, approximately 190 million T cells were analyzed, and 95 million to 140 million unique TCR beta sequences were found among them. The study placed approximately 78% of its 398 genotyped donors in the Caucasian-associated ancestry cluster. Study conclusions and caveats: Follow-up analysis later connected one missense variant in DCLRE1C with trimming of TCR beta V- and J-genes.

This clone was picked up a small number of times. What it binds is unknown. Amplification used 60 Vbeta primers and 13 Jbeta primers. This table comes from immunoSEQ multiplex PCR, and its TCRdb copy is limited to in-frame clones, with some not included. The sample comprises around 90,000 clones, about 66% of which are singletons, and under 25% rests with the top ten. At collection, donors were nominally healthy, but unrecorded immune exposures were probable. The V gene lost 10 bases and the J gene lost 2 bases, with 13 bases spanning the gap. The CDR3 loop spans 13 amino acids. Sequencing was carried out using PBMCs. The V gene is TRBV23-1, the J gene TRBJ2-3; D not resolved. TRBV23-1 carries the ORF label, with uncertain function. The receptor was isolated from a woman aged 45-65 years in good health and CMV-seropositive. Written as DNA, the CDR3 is TGCGCCAACCCTCTCCAGTACACAGATACGCAGTATTTT. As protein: CANPLQYTDTQYF.